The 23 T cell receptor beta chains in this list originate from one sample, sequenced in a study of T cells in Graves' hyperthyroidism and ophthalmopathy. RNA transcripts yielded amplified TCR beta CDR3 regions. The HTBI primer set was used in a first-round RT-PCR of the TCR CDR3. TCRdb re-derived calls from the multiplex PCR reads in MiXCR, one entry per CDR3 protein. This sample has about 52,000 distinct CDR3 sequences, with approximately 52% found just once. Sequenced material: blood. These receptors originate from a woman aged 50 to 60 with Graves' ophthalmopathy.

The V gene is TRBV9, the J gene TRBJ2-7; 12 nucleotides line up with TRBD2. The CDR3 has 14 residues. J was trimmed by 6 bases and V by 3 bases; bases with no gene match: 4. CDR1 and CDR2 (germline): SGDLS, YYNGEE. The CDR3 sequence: CASSAKLAGGEQYF. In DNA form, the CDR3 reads TGTGCCAGCAGCGCCAAACTAGCGGGAGGCGAGCAGTACTTC.

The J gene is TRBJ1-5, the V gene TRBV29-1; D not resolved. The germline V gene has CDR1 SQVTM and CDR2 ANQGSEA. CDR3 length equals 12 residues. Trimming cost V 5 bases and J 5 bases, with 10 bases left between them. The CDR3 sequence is CSVYDRDQPQHF. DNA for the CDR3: TGCAGCGTTTACGACCGAGATCAGCCCCAGCATTTT.

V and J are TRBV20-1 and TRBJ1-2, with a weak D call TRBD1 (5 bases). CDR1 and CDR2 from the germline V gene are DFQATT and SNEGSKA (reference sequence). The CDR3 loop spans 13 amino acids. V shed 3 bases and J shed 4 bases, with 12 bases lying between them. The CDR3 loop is CSASSPGVYGYTF. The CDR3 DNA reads TGCAGTGCTAGCTCACCGGGGGTCTATGGCTACACCTTC.

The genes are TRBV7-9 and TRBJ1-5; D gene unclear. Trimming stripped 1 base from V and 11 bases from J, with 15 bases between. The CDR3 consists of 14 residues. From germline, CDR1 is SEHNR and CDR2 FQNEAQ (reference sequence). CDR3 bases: TGTGCCAGCAGCTTAGTTCAGGCGCAAGAGACCCAGCATTTT. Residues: CASSLVQAQETQHF.

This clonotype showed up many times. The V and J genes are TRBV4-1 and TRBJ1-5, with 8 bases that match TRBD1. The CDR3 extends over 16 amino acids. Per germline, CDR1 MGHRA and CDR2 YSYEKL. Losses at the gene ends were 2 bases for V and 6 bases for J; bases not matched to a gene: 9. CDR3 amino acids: CASSQLLVRGPQPQHF. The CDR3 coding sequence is TGCGCCAGCAGCCAACTTCTGGTCAGGGGGCCTCAGCCCCAGCATTTT.

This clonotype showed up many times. This CDR3 is CSARYSYREIQFF. CDR3 nucleotide sequence: TGCAGTGCTAGATACTCCTACAGGGAAATACAGTTCTTC. This chain connects TRBV20-1 to TRBJ2-1; TRBD1 might be the D (6 bases). The germline gives CDR1 DFQATT, CDR2 SNEGSKA (reference sequence). V shed 2 bases and J shed 13 bases, with 18 bases lying between them. CDR3 size: 13 residues.

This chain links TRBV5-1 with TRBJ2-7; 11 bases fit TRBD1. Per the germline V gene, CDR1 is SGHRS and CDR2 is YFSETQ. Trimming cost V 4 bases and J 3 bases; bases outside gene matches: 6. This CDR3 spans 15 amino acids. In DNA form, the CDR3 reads TGCGCCAGCAGCCCTTCAGGGACAGGGGGCTACGAGCAGTACTTC. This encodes CASSPSGTGGYEQYF.

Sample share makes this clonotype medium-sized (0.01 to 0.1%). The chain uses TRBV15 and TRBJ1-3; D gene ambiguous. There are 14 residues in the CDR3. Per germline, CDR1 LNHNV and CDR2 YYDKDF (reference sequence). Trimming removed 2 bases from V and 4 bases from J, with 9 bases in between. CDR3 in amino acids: CATSRSWEGNTIYF. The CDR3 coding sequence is TGTGCCACCAGCAGATCCTGGGAGGGAAACACCATATATTTT.

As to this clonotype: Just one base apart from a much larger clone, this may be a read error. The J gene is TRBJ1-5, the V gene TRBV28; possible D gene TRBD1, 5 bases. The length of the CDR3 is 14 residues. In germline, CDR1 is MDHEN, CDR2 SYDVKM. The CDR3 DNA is TGTGCCAGCAGTGCCGGGGGAGAGGATCAGCCCCAGCGTTTT. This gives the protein CASSAGGEDQPQRF. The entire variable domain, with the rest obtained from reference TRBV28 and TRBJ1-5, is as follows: DVKVTQSSRYLVKRTGEKVFLECVQDMDHENMFWYRQDPGLGLRLIYFSYDVKMKEKGDIPEGYSVSREKKERFSLILESASTNQTSMYLCASSAGGEDQPQRFGDGTRLSIL.

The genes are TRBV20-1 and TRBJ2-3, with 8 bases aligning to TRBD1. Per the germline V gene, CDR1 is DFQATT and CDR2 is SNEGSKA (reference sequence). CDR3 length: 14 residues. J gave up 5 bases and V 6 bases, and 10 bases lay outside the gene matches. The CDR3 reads CSAKNRGFGDTQYF. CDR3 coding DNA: TGCAGTGCAAAAAACAGGGGGTTCGGAGATACGCAGTATTTT.

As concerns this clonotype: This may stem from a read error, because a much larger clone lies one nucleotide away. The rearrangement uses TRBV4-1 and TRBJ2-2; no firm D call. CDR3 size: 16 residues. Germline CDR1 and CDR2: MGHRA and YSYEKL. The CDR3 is CASSQVAQTNAGELFF. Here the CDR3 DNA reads TGCGCCAGCAGCCAAGTGGCTCAGACGAACGCCGGGGAGCTGTTTTTT.

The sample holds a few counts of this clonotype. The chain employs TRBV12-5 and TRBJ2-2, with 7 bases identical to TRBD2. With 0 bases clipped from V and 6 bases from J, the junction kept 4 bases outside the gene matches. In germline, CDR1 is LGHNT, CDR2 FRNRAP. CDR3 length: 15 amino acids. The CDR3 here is CASGLVVAGAGELFF. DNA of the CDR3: TGTGCTAGTGGTTTGGTAGTTGCGGGAGCCGGGGAGCTGTTTTTT.

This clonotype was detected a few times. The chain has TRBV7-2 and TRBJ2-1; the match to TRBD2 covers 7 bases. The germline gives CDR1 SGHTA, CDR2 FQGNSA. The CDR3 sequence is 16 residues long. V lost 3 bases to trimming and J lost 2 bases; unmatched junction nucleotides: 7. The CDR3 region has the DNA TGTGCCAGCAGCTTGGCTAGCGGAGCTACCTACAATGAGCAGTTCTTC. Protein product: CASSLASGATYNEQFF.

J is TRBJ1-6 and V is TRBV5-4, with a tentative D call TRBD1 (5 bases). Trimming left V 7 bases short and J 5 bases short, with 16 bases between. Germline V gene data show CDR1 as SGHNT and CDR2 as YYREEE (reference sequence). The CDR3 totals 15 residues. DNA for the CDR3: TGTGCCAGCGGCCAGGGCGGGACGGATAATTCACCCCTCCACTTT. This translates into CASGQGGTDNSPLHF.

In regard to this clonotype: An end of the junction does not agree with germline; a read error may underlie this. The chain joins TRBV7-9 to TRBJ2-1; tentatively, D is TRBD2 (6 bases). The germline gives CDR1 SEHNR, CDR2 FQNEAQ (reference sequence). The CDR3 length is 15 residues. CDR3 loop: CASTPISGENNEQFF. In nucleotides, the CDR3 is TGTGCCAGCACCCCTATTTCGGGAGAAAACAATGAGCAGTTCTTT.

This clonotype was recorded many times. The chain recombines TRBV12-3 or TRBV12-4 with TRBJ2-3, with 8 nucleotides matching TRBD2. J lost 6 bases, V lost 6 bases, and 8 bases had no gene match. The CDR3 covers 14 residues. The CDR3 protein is CASRGSGGADTQYF. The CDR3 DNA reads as TGTGCCAGCAGGGGATCGGGGGGGGCCGATACGCAGTATTTT.

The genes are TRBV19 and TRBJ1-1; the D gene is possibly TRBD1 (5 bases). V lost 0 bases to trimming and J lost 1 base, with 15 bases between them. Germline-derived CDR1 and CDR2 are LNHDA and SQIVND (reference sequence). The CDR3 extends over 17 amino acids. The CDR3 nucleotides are TGTGCCAGTAGTATAGACCCTCCGGGGCCTTGGAACACTGAAGCTTTCTTT. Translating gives CASSIDPPGPWNTEAFF.

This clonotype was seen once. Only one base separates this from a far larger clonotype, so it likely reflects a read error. The DNA for the CDR3 is TGTGCCAGCAGCCAAGGGGCCTACGAGCAGTACTTC. This translates into CASSQGAYEQYF. The chain links TRBV4-2 to TRBJ2-7, with unresolved D. Germline CDR1 reads LGHNA; CDR2 reads YNFKEQ. Trimming shortened V by 1 base and J by 2 bases, and 3 bases separated the two germline ends. The CDR3 is made up of 12 amino acids.

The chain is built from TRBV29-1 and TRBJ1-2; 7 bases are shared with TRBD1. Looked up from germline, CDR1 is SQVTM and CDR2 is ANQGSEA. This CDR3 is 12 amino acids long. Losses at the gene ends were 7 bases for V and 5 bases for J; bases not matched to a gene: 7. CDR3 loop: CSARGGGYGYTF. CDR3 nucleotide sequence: TGCAGCGCAAGAGGGGGCGGATATGGCTACACCTTC.

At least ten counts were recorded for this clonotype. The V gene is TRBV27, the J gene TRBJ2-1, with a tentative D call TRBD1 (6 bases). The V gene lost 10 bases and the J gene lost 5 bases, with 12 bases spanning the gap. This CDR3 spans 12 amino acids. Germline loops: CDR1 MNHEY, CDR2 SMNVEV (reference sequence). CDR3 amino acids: CATHGQNNEQFF. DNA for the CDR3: TGTGCCACCCACGGACAGAACAATGAGCAGTTCTTC.

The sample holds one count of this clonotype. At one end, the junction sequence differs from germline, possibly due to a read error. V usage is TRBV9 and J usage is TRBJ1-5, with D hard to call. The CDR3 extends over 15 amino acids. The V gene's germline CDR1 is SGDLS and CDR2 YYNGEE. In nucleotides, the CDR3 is TGTGCCAGCAGCGTGGAGGGTAATAGCAGTCAGCCCCAGCATTTT. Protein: CASSVEGNSSQPQHF.

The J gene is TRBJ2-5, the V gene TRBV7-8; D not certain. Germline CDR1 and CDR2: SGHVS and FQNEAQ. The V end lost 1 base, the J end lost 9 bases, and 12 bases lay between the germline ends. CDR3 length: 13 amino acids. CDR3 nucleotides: TGTGCCAGCAGCTTAGTGTCAGATCAGCCCCAGTACTTC. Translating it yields CASSLVSDQPQYF. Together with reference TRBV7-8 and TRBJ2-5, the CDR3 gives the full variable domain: GAGVSQSPRYKVAKRGQDVALRCDPISGHVSLFWYQQALGQGPEFLTYFQNEAQLDKSGLPSDRFFAERPEGSVSTLKIQRTQQEDSAVYLCASSLVSDQPQYFGPGTRLLVL.

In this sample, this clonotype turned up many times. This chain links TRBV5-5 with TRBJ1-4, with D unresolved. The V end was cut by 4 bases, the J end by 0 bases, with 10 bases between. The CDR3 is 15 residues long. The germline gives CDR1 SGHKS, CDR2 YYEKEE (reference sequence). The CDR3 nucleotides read TGTGCCAGCAGCCAACACGGTGCAACTAATGAAAAACTGTTTTTT. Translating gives CASSQHGATNEKLFF.